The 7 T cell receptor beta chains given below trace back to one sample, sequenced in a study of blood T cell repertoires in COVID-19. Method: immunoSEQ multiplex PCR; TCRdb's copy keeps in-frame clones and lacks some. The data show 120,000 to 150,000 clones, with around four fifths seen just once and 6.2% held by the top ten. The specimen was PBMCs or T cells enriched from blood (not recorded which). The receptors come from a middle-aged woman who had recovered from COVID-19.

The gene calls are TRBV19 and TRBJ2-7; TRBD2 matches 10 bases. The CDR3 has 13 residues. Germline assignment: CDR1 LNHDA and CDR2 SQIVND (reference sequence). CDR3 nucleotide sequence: TGTGCTACTCGACTAGCGGGTTCCTACGAGCAGTACTTC. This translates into CATRLAGSYEQYF.

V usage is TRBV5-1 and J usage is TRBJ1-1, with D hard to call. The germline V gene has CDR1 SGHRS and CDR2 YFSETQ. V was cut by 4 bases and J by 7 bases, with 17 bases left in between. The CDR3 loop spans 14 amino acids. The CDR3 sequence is CASSLREDRGEAFF. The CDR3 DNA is TGCGCCAGCAGCCTGAGGGAGGACCGTGGTGAAGCTTTCTTT.

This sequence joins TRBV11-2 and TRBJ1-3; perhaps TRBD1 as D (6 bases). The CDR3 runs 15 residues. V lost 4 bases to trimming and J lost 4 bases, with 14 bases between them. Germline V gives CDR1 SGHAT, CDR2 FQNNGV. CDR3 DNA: TGTGCCAGCAGCTCTATACAGGGTCGAGGAAACACCATATATTTT. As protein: CASSSIQGRGNTIYF.

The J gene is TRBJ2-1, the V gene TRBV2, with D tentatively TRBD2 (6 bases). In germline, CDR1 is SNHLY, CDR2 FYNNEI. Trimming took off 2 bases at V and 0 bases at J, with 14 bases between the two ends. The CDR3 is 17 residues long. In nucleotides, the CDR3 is TGTGCCAGCAGTGAAACAACCGGGACTGGCTCCTACAATGAGCAGTTCTTC. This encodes CASSETTGTGSYNEQFF.

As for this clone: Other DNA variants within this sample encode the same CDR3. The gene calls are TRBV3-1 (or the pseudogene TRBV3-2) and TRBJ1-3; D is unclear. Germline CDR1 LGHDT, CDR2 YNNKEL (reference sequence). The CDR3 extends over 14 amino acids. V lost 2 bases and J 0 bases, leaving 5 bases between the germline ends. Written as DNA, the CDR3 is TGTGCCAGCAGCCAAAGTAGCTCTGGAAACACCATATATTTT. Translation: CASSQSSSGNTIYF.

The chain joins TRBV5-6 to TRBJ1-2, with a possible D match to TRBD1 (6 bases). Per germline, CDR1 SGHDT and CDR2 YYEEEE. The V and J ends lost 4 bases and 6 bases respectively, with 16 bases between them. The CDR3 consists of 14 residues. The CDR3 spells CASSLQQGPHGYTF. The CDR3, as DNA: TGTGCCAGCAGCCTCCAACAGGGACCACATGGCTACACCTTC.

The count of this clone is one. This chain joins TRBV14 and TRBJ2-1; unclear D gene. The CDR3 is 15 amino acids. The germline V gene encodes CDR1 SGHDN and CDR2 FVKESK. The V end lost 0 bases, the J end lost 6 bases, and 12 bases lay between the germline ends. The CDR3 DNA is TGTGCCAGCAGCCAAGATAAAACCGCTATCAATGAGCAGTTCTTC. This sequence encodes CASSQDKTAINEQFF.